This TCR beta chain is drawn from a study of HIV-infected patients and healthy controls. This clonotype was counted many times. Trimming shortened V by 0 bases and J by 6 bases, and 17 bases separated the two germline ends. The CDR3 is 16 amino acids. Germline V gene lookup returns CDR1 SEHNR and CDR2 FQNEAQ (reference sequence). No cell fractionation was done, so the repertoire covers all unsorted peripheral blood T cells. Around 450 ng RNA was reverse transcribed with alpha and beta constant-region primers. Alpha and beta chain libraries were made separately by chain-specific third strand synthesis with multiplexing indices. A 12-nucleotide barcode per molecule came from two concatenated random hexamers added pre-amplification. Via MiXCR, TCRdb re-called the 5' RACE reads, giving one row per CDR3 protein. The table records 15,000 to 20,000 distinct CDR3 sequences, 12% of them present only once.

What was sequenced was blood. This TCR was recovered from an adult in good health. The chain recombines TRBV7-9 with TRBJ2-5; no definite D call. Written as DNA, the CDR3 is TGTGCCAGCAGCTTAGCCACAGCCGTGCGTCATCAGACCCAGTACTTC. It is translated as CASSLATAVRHQTQYF.